A single sample is the source of the 27 T cell receptor beta chains below, sequenced in a study of regulatory T cells in long-lasting Graves disease. Sample time point: newly diagnosed GD, antithyroid drugs for less than 3 months. The TCR library was prepared using RNA isolated from PBMCs. According to the study, TCR beta libraries were built with iRepertoire HTBI primers and CDR3-region Arm-PCR. Each CDR3 protein gets one entry after TCRdb re-called the multiplex PCR reads with MiXCR. The repertoire has about 540,000 distinct CDR3 sequences, roughly 14% of them found once; the top ten carry roughly 10%. The sample was also linked to a second study, of T cells in Graves' hyperthyroidism and ophthalmopathy.

The specimen comprised peripheral blood mononuclear cells (PBMCs), sampled at new diagnosis, from a patient treated with antithyroid drugs. The origin of the receptors is a man between 25 and 39 years old with Graves disease.

At least ten counts were recorded for this clonotype. The chain uses TRBV2 and TRBJ2-3; D might be TRBD1 or TRBD2, each matching 6 bases. CDR1 SNHLY and CDR2 FYNNEI come from the germline V gene. V gave up 6 bases and J gave up 4 bases, with 14 bases separating them. The CDR3 has 14 amino acids. The CDR3 is CASRGGRQADTQYF. The CDR3 DNA follows: TGTGCCAGCAGGGGGGGCCGACAGGCAGATACGCAGTATTTT.

This clonotype was detected ten times or more. This chain connects TRBV20-1 to TRBJ2-1, with D perhaps matching TRBD2 (6 bases). The CDR3 has 12 amino acids. Germline V gives CDR1 DFQATT, CDR2 SNEGSKA (reference sequence). The germline V and J ends were trimmed by 4 bases and 6 bases, with 10 bases remaining between them. The CDR3 nucleotides are TGCAGTGCTATTACGGAGGGCAATGAGCAGTTCTTC. Its translation is CSAITEGNEQFF.

In regard to this clonotype: One end of the junction does not line up with germline, which may come from a read error. The rearrangement joins TRBV13 to TRBJ1-2, with 7 bases lining up with TRBD1. Germline values: CDR1 PRHDT, CDR2 FYEKMQ (reference sequence). The CDR3 loop spans 16 amino acids. CDR3 amino acids: CAGSLPGGGGGYGYTF. In DNA, the CDR3 is TGTGCCGGCAGCTTACCCGGAGGGGGCGGAGGCTATGGCTACACCTTC.

This clonotype has a count of ten or more. The chain uses TRBV20-1 and TRBJ2-7; 7 nucleotides line up with TRBD2. The length of the CDR3 is 15 residues. Germline V CDR1 and CDR2: DFQATT, SNEGSKA (reference sequence). The trim removed 0 bases at V and 2 bases at J, leaving 7 bases unmatched. The CDR3, as DNA: TGCAGTGCTAGAGATGGGAAAAGCGGGGCCTACGAGCAGTACTTC. Protein: CSARDGKSGAYEQYF.

This clonotype was seen repeatedly, ten times or more. The gene calls are TRBV12-5 and TRBJ2-1, with 12 bases that match TRBD2. V shed 3 bases, J shed 3 bases, and the junction held 6 bases outside the gene matches. CDR1 is LGHNT and CDR2 is FRNRAP in the germline V gene. The CDR3 runs to 17 residues. The CDR3 nucleotides are TGTGCTAGTGGTTTTCTAGCGGGAGGGGGCGACTACAATGAGCAGTTCTTC. Translated, it gives CASGFLAGGGDYNEQFF.

The chain recombines TRBV2 with TRBJ1-6; 9 bases line up with TRBD1. The V gene's germline CDR1 is SNHLY and CDR2 FYNNEI. The CDR3 extends over 16 amino acids. Trimming at V came to 5 bases and at J to 10 bases, leaving 12 bases not matched to a gene. The CDR3 spells CASSPITTGGWSPLHF. The CDR3 DNA follows: TGTGCCAGCAGTCCAATAACCACAGGGGGCTGGTCACCCCTCCACTTT.

This clonotype was counted between two and nine times. This CDR3 is CASKDYPFYNEQFF. DNA of the CDR3: TGTGCCAGTAAAGACTACCCATTTTACAATGAGCAGTTCTTC. The rearrangement joins TRBV6-1 to TRBJ2-1; maybe TRBD2 (5 bases). V was cut by 9 bases and J by 4 bases, with 16 bases left in between. Per germline, CDR1 MNHNS and CDR2 SASEGT. The CDR3 runs to 14 residues.

This sequence joins TRBV7-9 and TRBJ1-3, with D perhaps matching TRBD1 (5 bases). The V end was cut by 8 bases, the J end by 0 bases, with 14 bases between. This CDR3 has 15 amino acids. The germline V gene has CDR1 SEHNR and CDR2 FQNEAQ (reference sequence). CDR3 loop: CASVEQAPSGNTIYF. In DNA form, the CDR3 reads TGTGCCAGCGTAGAACAGGCACCCTCTGGAAACACCATATATTTT.

V and J are TRBV29-1 and TRBJ2-7, with 8 bases lining up with TRBD1. The CDR3 has 15 residues. Losses at the gene ends were 0 bases for V and 4 bases for J; bases not matched to a gene: 8. CDR1 and CDR2 from the germline V gene are SQVTM and ANQGSEA. For the CDR3, the DNA is TGCAGCGTTGAAGATCGGGGCCAGGGGGCGTACGAGCAGTACTTC. Its translation: CSVEDRGQGAYEQYF.

This clonotype was seen ten or more times. V is TRBV5-4 and J is TRBJ2-1; TRBD1 is a possible D gene (6 bases). Germline-derived CDR1 and CDR2 are SGHNT and YYREEE (reference sequence). V lost 0 bases, J lost 7 bases, and 14 bases lay in between. This CDR3 region has 15 residues. The CDR3 sequence: CASSLGGGDLNEQFF. The CDR3 DNA reads as TGTGCCAGCAGCTTGGGAGGGGGAGATCTAAATGAGCAGTTCTTC. Together with reference TRBV5-4 and TRBJ2-1, the CDR3 gives the full variable domain: ETGVTQSPTHLIKTRGQQVTLRCSSQSGHNTVSWYQQALGQGPQFIFQYYREEENGRGNFPPRFSGLQFPNYSSELNVNALELDDSALYLCASSLGGGDLNEQFFGPGTRLTVL.

Turning to this clonotype: A much bigger clone sits one base away, suggesting this may be a read error. The rearrangement links TRBV3-1 to TRBJ2-3; D unresolved. Germline CDR1 LGHDT, CDR2 YNNKEL (reference sequence). CDR3 length: 14 residues. V lost 3 bases, J lost 6 bases, and 13 bases lay in between. The CDR3 DNA sequence: TGTGCCAGCAGCCAGGACCCTACGAAGGATACGCAGTATTTT. Protein sequence: CASSQDPTKDTQYF.

The chain carries TRBV5-5 and TRBJ1-4; D uncertain. CDR1 SGHKS and CDR2 YYEKEE come from the germline V gene (reference sequence). Trimming removed 2 bases from V and 5 bases from J, with 10 bases in between. This CDR3 region has 14 residues. CDR3 sequence (DNA): TGTGCCAGCAGCTTTTCAACGGGGAATGAAAAACTGTTTTTT. Translation gives CASSFSTGNEKLFF.

In the case of this clonotype: A much larger clone sits a single nucleotide away, making a read error possible. The chain couples TRBV2 to TRBJ2-1, with D perhaps TRBD1 (7 bases). Deletions cut 6 bases from V and 0 bases from J, with 12 bases between. Germline V gives CDR1 SNHLY, CDR2 FYNNEI. This CDR3 has 15 amino acids. CDR3 sequence (DNA): TGTGCCAGCAGCCCAGGGGGGAACTCCTACAATGAGCAGTTCTTC. It yields the protein CASSPGGNSYNEQFF.

This clonotype has ten or more counts. The chain recombines TRBV15 with TRBJ2-7; D gene unclear. Between the trimmed V and J ends, which lost 2 bases and 6 bases, there was a span of 11 bases. This CDR3 has 13 residues. Germline CDR1 LNHNV, CDR2 YYDKDF (reference sequence). CDR3 sequence reads: CATSRLYTGEQYF. For the CDR3, the DNA is TGTGCCACCAGCAGACTCTACACGGGCGAGCAGTACTTC. Combining the CDR3 with reference TRBV15 and TRBJ2-7 gives the whole variable domain DAMVIQNPRYQVTQFGKPVTLSCSQTLNHNVMYWYQQKSSQAPKLLFHYYDKDFNNEADTPDNFQSRRPNTSFCFLDIRSPGLGDTAMYLCATSRLYTGEQYFGPGTRLTVT.

This clonotype has a handful of counts. V is TRBV12-3 or TRBV12-4 and J is TRBJ1-3, with 7 bases that match TRBD1. Germline trimming cut 5 bases from V and 3 bases from J; bases unmatched to any gene: 7. CDR3 size: 15 residues. CDR3 in DNA: TGTGCCAGCAGTGCCTCAGGGGGTGGTGGAAACACCATATATTTT. This sequence encodes CASSASGGGGNTIYF.

V gene TRBV27 combines with J gene TRBJ1-6; D unclear. The CDR3 extends over 15 amino acids. V was shortened by 6 bases and J by 4 bases, with 13 bases between the two germline ends. Germline-derived CDR1 and CDR2 are MNHEY and SMNVEV (reference sequence). Here the CDR3 reads CASSDRAYYNSPLHF. The CDR3 DNA is TGTGCCAGCAGCGACCGAGCCTATTATAATTCACCCCTCCACTTT.

The sample holds many counts of this clonotype. V and J are TRBV29-1 and TRBJ2-1; D possibly corresponds to TRBD2 (6 bases). Trimming pared 5 bases from V and 2 bases from J, leaving 13 bases between. This CDR3 is 14 amino acids long. Germline-derived CDR1 and CDR2 are SQVTM and ANQGSEA. CDR3 nucleotides: TGCAGCGTTAGACTAGAGAAGACCTACAATGAGCAGTTCTTC. Protein product: CSVRLEKTYNEQFF.

This clonotype was detected ten times or more. This chain connects TRBV6-2 or TRBV6-3 to TRBJ2-3; D could derive from TRBD1 or TRBD2 (6 bases each). The CDR3 is 14 residues long. From germline, CDR1 is MNHEY and CDR2 SVGEGT. V gave up 6 bases and J gave up 6 bases, with 16 bases separating them. CDR3 protein: CASSHRVGGDTQYF. The CDR3, as DNA: TGTGCCAGCAGCCACAGGGTCGGAGGGGATACGCAGTATTTT.

This clonotype was seen repeatedly, ten times or more. The gene calls are TRBV2 and TRBJ2-5; the D is unclear. Germline V gene data show CDR1 as SNHLY and CDR2 as FYNNEI. V was cut by 8 bases and J by 4 bases, with 14 bases left in between. CDR3 size: 13 residues. CDR3 residues: CASEEDLGETQYF. Here the CDR3 DNA reads TGTGCCAGCGAAGAGGACCTCGGAGAGACCCAGTACTTC.

This clonotype occurred many times. The rearrangement uses TRBV12-3 or TRBV12-4 and TRBJ2-2; possibly TRBD2 for D (6 bases). Trimming shortened V by 5 bases and J by 5 bases, and 21 bases separated the two germline ends. CDR3 length equals 17 residues. The CDR3: CASSPPGSRSRTGELFF. The CDR3 DNA sequence: TGTGCCAGCAGTCCTCCCGGGAGCCGGTCAAGGACCGGGGAGCTGTTTTTT.

This clonotype was counted ten times or more. J is TRBJ2-1 and V is TRBV30; D is perhaps TRBD1 or TRBD2 (5 bases each). CDR1 is GTSNPN, CDR2 SVGIG, per germline (reference sequence). V lost 4 bases to trimming and J lost 0 bases, with 13 bases between them. This CDR3 contains 15 residues. The CDR3 loop is CAWKSVGRSYNEQFF. The DNA for the CDR3 is TGTGCCTGGAAATCAGTGGGACGCTCCTACAATGAGCAGTTCTTC.

The sample holds many counts of this clonotype. The V and J genes are TRBV27 and TRBJ2-7, with D perhaps TRBD1 (6 bases). Germline V gives CDR1 MNHEY, CDR2 SMNVEV (reference sequence). This CDR3 comprises 16 residues. Trimming took 5 bases from V and 3 from J, leaving 20 bases between them. The CDR3 sequence: CASSPARQALSYEQYF. CDR3 nucleotide sequence: TGTGCCAGCAGTCCAGCCAGACAGGCCTTAAGCTACGAGCAGTACTTC.

This clonotype was counted ten times or more. V usage is TRBV5-1 and J usage is TRBJ2-7, with D unresolved. V dropped 4 bases and J dropped 2 bases, with 7 bases sitting between them. CDR3 size: 12 residues. Germline lookup yields CDR1 SGHRS and CDR2 YFSETQ. In nucleotides, the CDR3 is TGCGCCAGCAGCGCCGGTGCCTACGAGCAGTACTTC. It encodes CASSAGAYEQYF. The variable domain in full, completed from reference TRBV5-1 and TRBJ2-7, reads KAGVTQTPRYLIKTRGQQVTLSCSPISGHRSVSWYQQTPGQGLQFLFEYFSETQRNKGNFPGRFSGRQFSNSRSEMNVSTLELGDSALYLCASSAGAYEQYFGPGTRLTVT.

This clonotype was observed many times. The rearrangement links TRBV2 to TRBJ2-3; the D gene is possibly TRBD2 (5 bases). Trimming pared 5 bases from V and 0 bases from J, leaving 15 bases between. In germline, CDR1 is SNHLY, CDR2 FYNNEI. The CDR3 covers 16 residues. CDR3 sequence (DNA): TGTGCCAGCAGTCACCCTTTTCGGGGAAGCACAGATACGCAGTATTTT. It is translated as CASSHPFRGSTDTQYF.

This clonotype occurred many times. The chain employs TRBV5-5 and TRBJ2-5; D gene ambiguous. Trimming shortened V by 2 bases and J by 6 bases, and 5 bases separated the two germline ends. Germline assignment: CDR1 SGHKS and CDR2 YYEKEE (reference sequence). The length of the CDR3 is 11 residues. The CDR3 protein is CASSFGQTQYF. The DNA of the CDR3 is TGTGCCAGCAGCTTTGGGCAGACCCAGTACTTC.

Concerning this clonotype itself: This may stem from a read error, because a much larger clone lies one nucleotide away. V and J are TRBV20-1 and TRBJ2-1; TRBD2 matches 7 bases. The closer fit of TRBJ2-3 to the DNA end suggests the J call may be wrong. Germline CDR1 is DFQATT and CDR2 is SNEGSKA (reference sequence). The CDR3 is made up of 14 amino acids. CDR3 DNA sequence: TGCAGTGCTAGTTGCGGGAGTGGGAGTGGTACGCAGTATTTT. The encoded protein is CSASCGSGSGTQYF.

This chain joins TRBV10-3 and TRBJ1-2; weak D call: TRBD1 (5 bases). Trimming left V 0 bases short and J 2 bases short, with 16 bases between. The germline V gene encodes CDR1 ENHRY and CDR2 SYGVKD. CDR3 length: 17 amino acids. The CDR3 nucleotides read TGTGCCATCAGTGAGTCGATCCCAGGGTCTTTCAACTATGGCTACACCTTC. It yields the protein CAISESIPGSFNYGYTF.